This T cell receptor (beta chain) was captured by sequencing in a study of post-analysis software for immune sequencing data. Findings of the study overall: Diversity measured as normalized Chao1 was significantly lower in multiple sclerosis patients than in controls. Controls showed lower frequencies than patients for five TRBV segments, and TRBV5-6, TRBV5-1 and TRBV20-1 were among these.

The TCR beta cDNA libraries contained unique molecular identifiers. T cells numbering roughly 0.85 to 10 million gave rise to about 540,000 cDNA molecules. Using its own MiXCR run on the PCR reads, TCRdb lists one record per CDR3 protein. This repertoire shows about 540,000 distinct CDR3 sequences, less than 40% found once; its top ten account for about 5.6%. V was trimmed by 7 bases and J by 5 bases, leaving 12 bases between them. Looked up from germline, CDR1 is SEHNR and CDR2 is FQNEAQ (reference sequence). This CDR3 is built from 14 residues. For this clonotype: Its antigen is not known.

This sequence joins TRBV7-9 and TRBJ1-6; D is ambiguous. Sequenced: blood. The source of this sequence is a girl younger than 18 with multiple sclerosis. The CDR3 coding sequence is TGTGCCAGCAACCTGCCCCGGGATAATTCACCCCTCCACTTT. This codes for CASNLPRDNSPLHF.